This T cell receptor (beta chain) was recovered during a study of blood T cell repertoires in COVID-19. Study details: The origin of the acute and convalescent COVID-19 samples was the United States, Italy and Spain. PBMCs, B-cell-depleted T cells, or T cells were the source of the cDNA or gDNA that made up the material.

The junction had 7 bases not matched to a gene; V was cut back by 8 bases and J by 3 bases. CDR1 and CDR2 from the germline V gene are LNHDA and SQIVND (reference sequence). The CDR3 spans 13 residues. How the authors handled the data: For nucleated cells, counts were estimated from reference gene primer amplification. Some clones are missing from TCRdb's copy, which holds only in-frame ones; the method was immunoSEQ multiplex PCR. V, J and clone size reflect that table, while D and trimming were determined from the DNA. The profile shows 120,000 to 150,000 clones, over 70% of them singletons. This chain uses TRBV19 with TRBJ2-7, with 7 bases aligning to TRBD1. This sequence originates from a man aged 45-60 years with active or convalescent COVID-19. Material: peripheral blood. The CDR3 loop reads CASAPGTDYEQYF. In nucleotides, the CDR3 is TGTGCCAGTGCCCCCGGGACAGACTACGAGCAGTACTTC.